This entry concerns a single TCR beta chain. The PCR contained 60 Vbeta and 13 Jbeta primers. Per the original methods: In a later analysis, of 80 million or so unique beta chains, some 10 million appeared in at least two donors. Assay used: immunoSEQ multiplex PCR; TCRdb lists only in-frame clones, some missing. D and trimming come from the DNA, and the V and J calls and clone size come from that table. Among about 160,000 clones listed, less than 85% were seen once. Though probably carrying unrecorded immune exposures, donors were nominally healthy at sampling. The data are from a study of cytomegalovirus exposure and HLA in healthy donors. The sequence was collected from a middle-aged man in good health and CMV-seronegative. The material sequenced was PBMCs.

CDR3: CASKLNRGGTGELFF. The DNA of the CDR3 is TGTGCCAGCAAACTCAACAGGGGGGGCACCGGGGAGCTGTTTTTT. V usage is TRBV27 and J usage is TRBJ2-2; TRBD1 might be the D (8 bases). This CDR3 has 15 amino acids. Trimming removed 7 bases at V and 4 bases at J, with 16 bases between. Germline lookup yields CDR1 MNHEY and CDR2 SMNVEV (reference sequence).